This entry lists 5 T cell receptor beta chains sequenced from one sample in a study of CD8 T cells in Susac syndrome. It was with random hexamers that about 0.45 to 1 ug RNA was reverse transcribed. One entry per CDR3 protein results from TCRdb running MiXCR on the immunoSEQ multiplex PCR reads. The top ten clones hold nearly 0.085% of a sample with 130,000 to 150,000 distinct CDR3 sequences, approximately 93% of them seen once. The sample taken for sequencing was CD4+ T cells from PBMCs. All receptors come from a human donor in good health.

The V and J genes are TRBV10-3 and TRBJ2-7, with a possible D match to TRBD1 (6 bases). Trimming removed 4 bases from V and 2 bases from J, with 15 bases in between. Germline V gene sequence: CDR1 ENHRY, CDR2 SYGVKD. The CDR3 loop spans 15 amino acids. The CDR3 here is CAISGWTEQTYEQYF. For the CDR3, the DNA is TGTGCCATCAGTGGCTGGACAGAGCAAACCTACGAGCAGTACTTC.

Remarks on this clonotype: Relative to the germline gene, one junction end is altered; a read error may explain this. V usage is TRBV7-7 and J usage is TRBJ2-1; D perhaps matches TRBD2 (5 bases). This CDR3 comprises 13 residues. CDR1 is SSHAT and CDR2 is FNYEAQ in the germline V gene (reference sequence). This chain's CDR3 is CASSTRADNEQFF. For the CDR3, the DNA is TGTGCTAGCAGCACTCGAGCGGACAATGAGCAGTTCTTC.

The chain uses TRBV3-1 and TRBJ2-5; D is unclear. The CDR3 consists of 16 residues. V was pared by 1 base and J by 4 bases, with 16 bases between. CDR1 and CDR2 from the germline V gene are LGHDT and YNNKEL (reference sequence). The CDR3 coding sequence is TGTGCCAGCAGCCAAGTTGCGCGAATACCCCTAGAGACCCAGTACTTC. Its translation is CASSQVARIPLETQYF.

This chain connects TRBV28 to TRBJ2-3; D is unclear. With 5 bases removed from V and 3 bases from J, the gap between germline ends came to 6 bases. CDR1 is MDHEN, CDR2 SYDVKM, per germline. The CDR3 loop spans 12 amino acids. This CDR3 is CASSMQTDTQYF. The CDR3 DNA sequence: TGTGCCAGCAGTATGCAAACAGATACGCAGTATTTT.

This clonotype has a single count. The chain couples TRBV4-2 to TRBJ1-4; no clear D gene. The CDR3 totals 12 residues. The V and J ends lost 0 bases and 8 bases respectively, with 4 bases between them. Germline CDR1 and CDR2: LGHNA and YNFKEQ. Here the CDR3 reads CASSQDWEKLFF. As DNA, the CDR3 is TGTGCCAGCAGCCAAGATTGGGAAAAACTGTTTTTT.